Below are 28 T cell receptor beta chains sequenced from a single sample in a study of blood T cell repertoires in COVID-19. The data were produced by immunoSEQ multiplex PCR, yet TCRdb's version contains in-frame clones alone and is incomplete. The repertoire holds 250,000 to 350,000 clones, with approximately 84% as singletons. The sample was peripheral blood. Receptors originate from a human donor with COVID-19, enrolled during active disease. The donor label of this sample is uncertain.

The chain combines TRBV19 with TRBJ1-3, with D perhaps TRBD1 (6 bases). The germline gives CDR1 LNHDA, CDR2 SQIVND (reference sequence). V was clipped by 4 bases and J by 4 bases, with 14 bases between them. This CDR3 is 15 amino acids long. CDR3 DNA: TGTGCCAGTAGTACCCTTACAGGGTACGGAAACACCATATATTTT. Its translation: CASSTLTGYGNTIYF. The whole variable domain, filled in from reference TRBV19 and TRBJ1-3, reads DGGITQSPKYLFRKEGQNVTLSCEQNLNHDAMYWYRQDPGQGLRLIYYSQIVNDFQKGDIAEGYSVSREKKESFPLTVTSAQKNPTAFYLCASSTLTGYGNTIYFGEGSWLTVV.

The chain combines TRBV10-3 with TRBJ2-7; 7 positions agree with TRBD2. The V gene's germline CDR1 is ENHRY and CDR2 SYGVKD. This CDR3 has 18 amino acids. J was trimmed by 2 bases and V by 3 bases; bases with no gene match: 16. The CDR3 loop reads CAISEGLGGGGGAYEQYF. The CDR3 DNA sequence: TGTGCCATCAGTGAAGGTCTTGGCGGTGGCGGGGGAGCCTACGAGCAGTACTTC.

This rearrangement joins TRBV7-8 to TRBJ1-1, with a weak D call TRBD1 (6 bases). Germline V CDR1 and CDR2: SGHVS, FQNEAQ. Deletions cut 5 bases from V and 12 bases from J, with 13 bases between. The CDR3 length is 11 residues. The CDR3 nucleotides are TGTGCCAGCAGCCTCGGACAGAAAACTTTCTTT. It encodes CASSLGQKTFF.

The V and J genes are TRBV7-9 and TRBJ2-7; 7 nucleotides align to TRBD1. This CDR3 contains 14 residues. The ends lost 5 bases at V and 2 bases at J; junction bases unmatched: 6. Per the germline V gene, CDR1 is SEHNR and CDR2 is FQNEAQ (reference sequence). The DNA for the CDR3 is TGTGCCAGCAGCCAGCGACAGGGCCCCTACGAGCAGTACTTC. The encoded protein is CASSQRQGPYEQYF.

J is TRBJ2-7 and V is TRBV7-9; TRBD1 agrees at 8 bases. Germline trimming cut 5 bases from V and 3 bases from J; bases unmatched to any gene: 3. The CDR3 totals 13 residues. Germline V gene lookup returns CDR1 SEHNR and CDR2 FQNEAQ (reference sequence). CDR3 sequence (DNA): TGTGCCAGCAGCGTGACAGGGGTCTACGAGCAGTACTTC. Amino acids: CASSVTGVYEQYF. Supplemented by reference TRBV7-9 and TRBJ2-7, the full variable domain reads DTGVSQNPRHKITKRGQNVTFRCDPISEHNRLYWYRQTLGQGPEFLTYFQNEAQLEKSRLLSDRFSAERPKGSFSTLEIQRTEQGDSAMYLCASSVTGVYEQYFGPGTRLTVT.

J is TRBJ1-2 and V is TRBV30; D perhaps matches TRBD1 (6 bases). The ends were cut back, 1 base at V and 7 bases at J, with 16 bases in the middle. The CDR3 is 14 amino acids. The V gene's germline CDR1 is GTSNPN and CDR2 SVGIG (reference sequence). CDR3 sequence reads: CAWSEGGAISGYTF. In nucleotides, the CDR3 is TGTGCCTGGAGTGAGGGGGGGGCAATATCTGGCTACACCTTC. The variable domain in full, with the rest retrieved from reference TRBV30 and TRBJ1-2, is SQTIHQWPATLVQPVGSPLSLECTVEGTSNPNLYWYRQAAGRGLQLLFYSVGIGQISSEVPQNLSASRPQDRQFILSSKKLLLSDSGFYLCAWSEGGAISGYTFGSGTRLTVV.

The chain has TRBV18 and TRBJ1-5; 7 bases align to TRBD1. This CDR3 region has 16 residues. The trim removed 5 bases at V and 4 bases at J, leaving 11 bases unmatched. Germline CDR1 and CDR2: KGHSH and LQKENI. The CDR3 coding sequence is TGTGCCAGCTCATCTTCTAGACAGGGCTTAAATCAGCCCCAGCATTTT. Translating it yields CASSSSRQGLNQPQHF.

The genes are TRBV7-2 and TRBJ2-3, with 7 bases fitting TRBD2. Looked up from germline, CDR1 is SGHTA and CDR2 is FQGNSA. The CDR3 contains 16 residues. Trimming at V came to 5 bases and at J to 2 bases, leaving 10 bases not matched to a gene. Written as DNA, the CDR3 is TGTGCCAGCAGCCCGAGGGCGGGAGCCCCCACAGATACGCAGTATTTT. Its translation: CASSPRAGAPTDTQYF.

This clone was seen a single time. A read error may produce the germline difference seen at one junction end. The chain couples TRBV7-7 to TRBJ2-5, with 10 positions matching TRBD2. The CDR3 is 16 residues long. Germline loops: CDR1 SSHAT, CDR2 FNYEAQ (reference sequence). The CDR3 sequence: CASSLRSGRDLETQYF. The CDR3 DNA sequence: TGTGCTAGCAGCTTACGGAGCGGGAGGGACCTAGAGACCCAGTACTTC.

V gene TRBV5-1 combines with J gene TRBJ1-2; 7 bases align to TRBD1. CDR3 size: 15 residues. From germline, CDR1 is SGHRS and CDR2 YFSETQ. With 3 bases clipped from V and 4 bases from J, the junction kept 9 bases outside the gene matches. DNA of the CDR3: TGCGCCAGCAGCTCGGGGGACAGTCGTTTCTATGGCTACACCTTC. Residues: CASSSGDSRFYGYTF.

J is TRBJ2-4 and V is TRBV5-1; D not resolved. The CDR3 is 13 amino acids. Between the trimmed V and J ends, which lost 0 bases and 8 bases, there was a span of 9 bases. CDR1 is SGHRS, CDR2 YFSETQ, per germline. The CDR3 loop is CASSLATGDIQYF. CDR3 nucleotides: TGCGCCAGCAGCTTGGCCACCGGAGACATTCAGTACTTC.

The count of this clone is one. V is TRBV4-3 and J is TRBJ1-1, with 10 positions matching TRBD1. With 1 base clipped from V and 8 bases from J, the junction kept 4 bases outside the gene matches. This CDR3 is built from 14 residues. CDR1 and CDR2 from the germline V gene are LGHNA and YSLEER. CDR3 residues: CASSQGQGAREAFF. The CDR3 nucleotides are TGCGCCAGCAGCCAAGGACAGGGGGCTCGGGAAGCTTTCTTT.

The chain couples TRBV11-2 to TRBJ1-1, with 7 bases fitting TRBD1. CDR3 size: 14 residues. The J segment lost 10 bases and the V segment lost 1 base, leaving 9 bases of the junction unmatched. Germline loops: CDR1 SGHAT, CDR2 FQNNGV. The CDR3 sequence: CASSLGGTDGAAFF. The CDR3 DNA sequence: TGTGCCAGCAGCTTAGGGGGGACAGACGGGGCAGCTTTCTTT.

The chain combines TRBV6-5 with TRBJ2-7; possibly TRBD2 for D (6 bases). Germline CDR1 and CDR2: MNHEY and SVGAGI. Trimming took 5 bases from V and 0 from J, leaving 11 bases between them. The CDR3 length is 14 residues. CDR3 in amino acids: CASSRNSGSYEQYF. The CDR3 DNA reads TGTGCCAGCAGTCGGAATAGCGGCTCCTACGAGCAGTACTTC.

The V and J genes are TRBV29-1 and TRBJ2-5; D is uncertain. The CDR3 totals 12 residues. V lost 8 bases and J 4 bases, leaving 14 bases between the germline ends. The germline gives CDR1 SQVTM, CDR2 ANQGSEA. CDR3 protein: CSSDPAGETQYF. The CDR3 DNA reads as TGCAGCTCCGACCCCGCAGGAGAGACCCAGTACTTC.

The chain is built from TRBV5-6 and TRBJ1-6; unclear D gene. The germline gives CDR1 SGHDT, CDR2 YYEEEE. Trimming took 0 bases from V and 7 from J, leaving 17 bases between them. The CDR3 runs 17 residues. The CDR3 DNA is TGTGCCAGCAGCTTGGCGGCGGACTTCCTGGCGAATTCACCCCTCCACTTT. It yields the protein CASSLAADFLANSPLHF.

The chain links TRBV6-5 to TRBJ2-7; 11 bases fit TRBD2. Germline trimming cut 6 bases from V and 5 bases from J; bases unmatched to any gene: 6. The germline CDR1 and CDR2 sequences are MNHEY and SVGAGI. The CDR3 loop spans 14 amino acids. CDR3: CASRITSGRHEQYF. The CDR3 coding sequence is TGTGCCAGCAGGATTACTAGCGGGAGACACGAGCAGTACTTC.

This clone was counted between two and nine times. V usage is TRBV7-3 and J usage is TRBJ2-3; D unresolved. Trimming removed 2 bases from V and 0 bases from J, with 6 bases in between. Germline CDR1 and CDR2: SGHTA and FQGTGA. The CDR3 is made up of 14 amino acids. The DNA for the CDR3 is TGTGCCAGCAGCTTACTTAGTAGCACAGATACGCAGTATTTT. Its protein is CASSLLSSTDTQYF.

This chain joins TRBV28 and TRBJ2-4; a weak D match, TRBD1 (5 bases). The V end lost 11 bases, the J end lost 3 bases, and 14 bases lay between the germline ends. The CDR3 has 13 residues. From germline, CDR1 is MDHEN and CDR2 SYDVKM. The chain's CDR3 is CAAQGVNKNIQYF. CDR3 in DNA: TGTGCCGCCCAAGGGGTGAACAAAAACATTCAGTACTTC.

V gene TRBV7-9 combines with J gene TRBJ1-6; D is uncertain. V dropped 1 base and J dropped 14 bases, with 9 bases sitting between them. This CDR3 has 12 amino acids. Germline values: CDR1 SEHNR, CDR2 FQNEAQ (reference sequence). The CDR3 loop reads CASSLDQLSLHF. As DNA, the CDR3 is TGTGCCAGCAGCTTAGACCAACTATCCCTCCACTTT. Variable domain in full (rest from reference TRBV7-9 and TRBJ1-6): DTGVSQNPRHKITKRGQNVTFRCDPISEHNRLYWYRQTLGQGPEFLTYFQNEAQLEKSRLLSDRFSAERPKGSFSTLEIQRTEQGDSAMYLCASSLDQLSLHFGNGTRLTVT.

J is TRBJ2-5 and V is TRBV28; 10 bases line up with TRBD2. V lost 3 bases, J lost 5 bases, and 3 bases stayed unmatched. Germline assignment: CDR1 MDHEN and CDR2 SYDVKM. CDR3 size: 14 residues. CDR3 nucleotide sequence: TGTGCCAGCAGTTTTAGCGGGAGGCTGGAGACCCAGTACTTC. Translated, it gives CASSFSGRLETQYF. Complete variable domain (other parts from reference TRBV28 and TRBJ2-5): DVKVTQSSRYLVKRTGEKVFLECVQDMDHENMFWYRQDPGLGLRLIYFSYDVKMKEKGDIPEGYSVSREKKERFSLILESASTNQTSMYLCASSFSGRLETQYFGPGTRLLVL.

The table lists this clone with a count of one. The CDR3 nucleotides read TGTGCCAGCAGTCCCCAGGGAAGGCGCTCCCTTCCTGAAGCTTTCTTT. Protein: CASSPQGRRSLPEAFF. The chain couples TRBV28 to TRBJ1-1; tentatively, D is TRBD1 (5 bases). Germline lookup yields CDR1 MDHEN and CDR2 SYDVKM. This CDR3 is built from 16 residues. The V and J ends lost 5 bases and 6 bases respectively, with 22 bases between them.

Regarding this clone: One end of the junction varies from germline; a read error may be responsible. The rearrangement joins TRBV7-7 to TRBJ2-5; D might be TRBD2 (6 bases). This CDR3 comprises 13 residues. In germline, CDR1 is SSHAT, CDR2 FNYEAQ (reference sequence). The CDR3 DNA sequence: TGTGCTAGCAGTACGGCGGGAAGAGAGACCCAGTACTTC. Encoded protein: CASSTAGRETQYF.

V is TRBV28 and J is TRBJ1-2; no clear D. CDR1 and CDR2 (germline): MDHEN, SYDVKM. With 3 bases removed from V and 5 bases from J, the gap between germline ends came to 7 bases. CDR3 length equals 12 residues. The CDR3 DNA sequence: TGTGCCAGCAGTTTTTTTACATATGGCTACACCTTC. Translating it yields CASSFFTYGYTF.

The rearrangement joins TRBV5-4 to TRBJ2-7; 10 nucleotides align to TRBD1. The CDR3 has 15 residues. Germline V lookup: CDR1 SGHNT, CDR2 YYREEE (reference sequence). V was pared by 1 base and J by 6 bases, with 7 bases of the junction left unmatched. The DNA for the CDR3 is TGTGCCAGCAGCTTGCGGCCGGGACAGGGGTTCGAGCAGTACTTC. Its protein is CASSLRPGQGFEQYF.

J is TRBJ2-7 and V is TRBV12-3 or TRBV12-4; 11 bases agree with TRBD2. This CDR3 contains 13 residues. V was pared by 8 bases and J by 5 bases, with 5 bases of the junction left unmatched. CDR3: CASRLAGFHEQYF. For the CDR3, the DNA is TGTGCCAGCCGACTAGCGGGATTCCACGAGCAGTACTTC.

The CDR3 nucleotides are TGTGCCAGCTCACTCGACAGGGTGGCTGTGATCCACGAGCAGTACTTC. Translation gives CASSLDRVAVIHEQYF. The rearrangement uses TRBV18 and TRBJ2-7; 7 bases align to TRBD1. Per germline, CDR1 KGHSH and CDR2 LQKENI. The V gene end was trimmed by 4 bases and the J gene end by 5 bases; junction bases not matched to a gene: 14. The CDR3 is 16 residues long.

CDR3 region: CASSSHGQGDYGYTF. Written as DNA, the CDR3 is TGTGCCAGCAGTTCCCATGGACAGGGCGACTATGGCTACACCTTC. This chain links TRBV28 with TRBJ1-2; TRBD1 matches at 8 bases. V shed 4 bases, J shed 3 bases, and the junction held 7 bases outside the gene matches. Germline V gene data show CDR1 as MDHEN and CDR2 as SYDVKM. CDR3 size: 15 residues.